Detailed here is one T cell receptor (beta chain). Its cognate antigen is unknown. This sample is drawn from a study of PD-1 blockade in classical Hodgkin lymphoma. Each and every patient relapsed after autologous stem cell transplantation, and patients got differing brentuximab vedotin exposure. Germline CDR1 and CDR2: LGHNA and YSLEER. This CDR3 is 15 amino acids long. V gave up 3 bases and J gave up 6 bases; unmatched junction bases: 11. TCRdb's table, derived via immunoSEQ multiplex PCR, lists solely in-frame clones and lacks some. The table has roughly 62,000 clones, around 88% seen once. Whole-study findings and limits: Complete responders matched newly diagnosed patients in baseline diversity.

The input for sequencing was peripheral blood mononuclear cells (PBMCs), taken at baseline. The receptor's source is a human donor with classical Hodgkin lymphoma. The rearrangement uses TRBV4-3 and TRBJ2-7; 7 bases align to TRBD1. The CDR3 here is CASSQALGGRGEQYF. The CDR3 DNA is TGCGCCAGCAGCCAGGCATTAGGGGGCCGGGGCGAGCAGTACTTC.